This is a list of T cell receptor beta chains from one sample in a study of shared clonotypes between healthy human individuals. Clones were read by immunoSEQ multiplex PCR, and TCRdb kept only the in-frame ones, dropping some. Here the sample spans about 980,000 clones, about 80% being singletons. Source material: memory CD4+ T cells sorted from blood. The source of these receptors is a man younger than 35 in good health. Each CDR3 is given with its conserved first and last residue. D genes are given only for firm matches. The size field is filled for only some rows; it gives once, few, many or a size class.

J gene	clone size	V gene	D gene	CDR3 DNA	CDR3 protein
TRBJ2-5	-	TRBV2	-	TGTGCCAGCCGAACAGGAAAAGAGACCCAGTACTTC	CASRTGKETQYF
TRBJ1-3	-	TRBV2	TRBD1	TGTGCCAGCAGTTTACAGGGGGATGGAAACACCATATATTTT	CASSLQGDGNTIYF
TRBJ1-2	-	TRBV20-1	-	TGCAGTGCTCCCAGCTCCGCGGGCTACACCTTC	CSAPSSAGYTF
TRBJ1-1	-	TRBV15	TRBD1	TGTGCCACCAGCAGAGATCCCCTCACAGGGGGTGAGAACACTGAAGCTTTCTTT	CATSRDPLTGGENTEAFF
TRBJ2-5	-	TRBV7-9	TRBD1	TGTGCCAGCAGCTCGACAGGGGGTCGGGAGACCCAGTACTTC	CASSSTGGRETQYF
TRBJ2-7	-	TRBV4-3	TRBD2	TGCGCCAGCAGCCAAGATGAAGGACTAGCGGGAGGGTACGCCTACGAGCAGTACTTC	CASSQDEGLAGGYAYEQYF
TRBJ2-2	-	TRBV4-1	-	TGCGCCAGCTCCGTCGGGACTGCGAACACCGGGGAGCTGTTTTTT	CASSVGTANTGELFF
TRBJ1-3	-	TRBV18	-	TGTGCCAGCTCACCATCGGGGGGCAATGGAAACACCATATATTTT	CASSPSGGNGNTIYF
TRBJ1-3	-	TRBV7-2	-	TGTGCCAGCAGCTCGAAACAGGGTACCGGAAACACCATATATTTT	CASSSKQGTGNTIYF
TRBJ2-5	-	TRBV10-2	-	TGCGCCAGCAGTGATGGAGAAGAGACCCAGTACTTC	CASSDGEETQYF
TRBJ2-3	once	TRBV5-1	-	TGCGCCAACCTGGGAGGGGGCGCAGATACGCAGTATTTT	CANLGGGADTQYF
TRBJ2-5	-	TRBV2	-	TGTGCCAGCCGCGGCCAGGTTGAAGAGACCCAGTACTTC	CASRGQVEETQYF
TRBJ2-6	-	TRBV15	-	TGTGCCACCAGCACCGATAGTTCAAGGGGCTCCTCTGGGGCCAACGTCCTGACTTTC	CATSTDSSRGSSGANVLTF
TRBJ2-7	-	TRBV19	TRBD1	TGTGCCAGTAGTAGACAGGGCGCAAACTCCTACGAGCAGTACTTC	CASSRQGANSYEQYF
TRBJ1-5	few	TRBV19	-	TGTGCCACCCGAGACAGATATAATCAGCCCCAGCATTTT	CATRDRYNQPQHF
TRBJ2-5	-	TRBV7-6	-	TGTGCCAGCAGCTTAAGTAGGAATCAAGAGACCCAGTACTTC	CASSLSRNQETQYF
TRBJ2-1	-	TRBV4-3	TRBD2	TGCGCCAGCAGCCATACTAGCGGCTCTTACAATGAGCAGTTCTTC	CASSHTSGSYNEQFF
TRBJ2-3	-	TRBV5-1	-	TGCGCCAGCAGCTTGGAGGGGGGCCGGGTAGATACGCAGTATTTT	CASSLEGGRVDTQYF
TRBJ1-4	-	TRBV5-1	-	TGCGCCAGCTCCGAGGGGGGGAATAATGAAAAACTGTTTTTT	CASSEGGNNEKLFF
TRBJ1-2	-	TRBV19	-	TGTGCCAGTCACAGCAGAGTGTATGGCTACACCTTC	CASHSRVYGYTF
TRBJ1-5	-	TRBV7-9	-	TGTGCCAGCAGCTTGGGGCAGGGGAGTTTGGGCAATCAGCCCCAGCATTTT	CASSLGQGSLGNQPQHF
TRBJ1-5	-	TRBV10-3	-	TGTGCCATCAGTGAGGGAAATCAGCCCCAGCATTTT	CAISEGNQPQHF
TRBJ1-1	-	TRBV5-4	-	TGTGCCAGCAACCCGGGAGGCCCCCACACTGAAGCTTTCTTT	CASNPGGPHTEAFF
TRBJ2-2	-	TRBV2	TRBD1	TGTGCCAGCAGGTCGGGACAGGGTAACACCGGGGAGCTGTTTTTT	CASRSGQGNTGELFF
TRBJ2-3	-	TRBV7-2	TRBD2	TGTGCCAGCAGCTTAGGACTAGCGGCAGATACGCAGTATTTT	CASSLGLAADTQYF
TRBJ2-6	once	TRBV6-5	-	TGTGCCAGCAGTTACTCACCGGTATCTGGGGCCAACGTCCTGACTTTC	CASSYSPVSGANVLTF
TRBJ2-5	-	TRBV6-6	TRBD1	TGTGCCAGCAGCCCGCCCGGACAGGGAGAGACCCAGTACTTC	CASSPPGQGETQYF
TRBJ2-3	-	TRBV29-1	TRBD1	TGCAGCGTTGCCGACAGGGCGGCAGATACGCAGTATTTT	CSVADRAADTQYF
TRBJ2-1	-	TRBV7-3	-	TGTGCCAGCAGCTCATCCTACACCTCCCCTGAGCAGTTCTTC	CASSSSYTSPEQFF
TRBJ1-6	-	TRBV25-1	-	TGTGCCAGCAACCCAGGCGGGCTCGGTTCACCCCTCCACTTT	CASNPGGLGSPLHF
TRBJ1-5	-	TRBV5-1	-	TGCGCCAGCAGCTTACAGGGTTATAGCAATCAGCCCCAGCATTTT	CASSLQGYSNQPQHF
TRBJ1-2	-	TRBV30	-	TGTGCCTGGAGTGTAAGGCGCTATGGCTACACCTTC	CAWSVRRYGYTF
TRBJ1-4	-	TRBV25-1	-	TGTGCCAGCAGTGAGGGAGGTAATGAAAAACTGTTTTTT	CASSEGGNEKLFF
TRBJ2-7	-	TRBV21-1	-	TGTGCCAGCAGCATTGCGAAGACCCACGGTCGGAGCAGCTCCTACGAGCAGTACTTC	CASSIAKTHGRSSSYEQYF
TRBJ1-5	-	TRBV6-1	-	TGTGCCAGCAGTGAAGCTGGGGGCATGCCCCAGCATTTT	CASSEAGGMPQHF
TRBJ2-3	-	TRBV6-6	-	TGTGCCAGCACGCTGTTAGATACGCAGTATTTT	CASTLLDTQYF
TRBJ1-6	-	TRBV5-1	-	TGCGCCAGCAGCTTGTCTGGCAGGGAAAACTCACCCCTCCACTTT	CASSLSGRENSPLHF
TRBJ2-7	-	TRBV11-2	-	TGTGCCAGCAGGCTCCGTGTCGGAGGCTACGAGCAGTACTTC	CASRLRVGGYEQYF
TRBJ1-2	-	TRBV4-3	-	TGCGCCAGCAGCCAAGATATCGCAGGTACTTCTTTACGCTACACCTTC	CASSQDIAGTSLRYTF
TRBJ2-7	-	TRBV6-1	-	TGTGCCAGCAGTGAATCGGGGGCCGGGGGATACGAGCAGTACTTC	CASSESGAGGYEQYF
TRBJ1-1	-	TRBV7-9	-	TGTGCCAGCAGCGCCGGACAGACTAACACTGAAGCTTTCTTT	CASSAGQTNTEAFF
TRBJ2-5	-	TRBV11-2	-	TGTGCCAGCAGCTCCCCTTCCTTTCAAGAGACCCAGTACTTC	CASSSPSFQETQYF
TRBJ1-2	-	TRBV2	-	TGTGCCAGCAGTGTAGGGATAGGGGGGAACTATGGCTACACCTTC	CASSVGIGGNYGYTF
TRBJ1-3	-	TRBV9	-	TGTGCCAGCAGCCTACTCTGGGGGATATCCTCTGGAAACACCATATATTTT	CASSLLWGISSGNTIYF
TRBJ2-7	-	TRBV28	-	TGTGCCAGCAGTCGGACCTCCTACGAGCAGTACTTC	CASSRTSYEQYF
TRBJ2-2	-	TRBV18	-	TGTGCCAGCTCACCACCGATTCTGGGGGCCCCTGAGCTGTTTTTT	CASSPPILGAPELFF
TRBJ2-7	-	TRBV4-1	-	TGCGCCAGCAGCCAAGAGAATACAGGGTGGGACGAGCAGTACTTC	CASSQENTGWDEQYF
TRBJ2-1	-	TRBV7-2	TRBD2	TGTGCCAGCAGCTTAGGGGCGGGGGTCTCCTACAATGAGCAGTTCTTC	CASSLGAGVSYNEQFF
TRBJ2-2	-	TRBV6-5	-	TGTGCCAGCAGTTACTCGACCCCCGGGGAGCTGTTTTTT	CASSYSTPGELFF
TRBJ1-5	-	TRBV12-5	-	TGTGCTAGTGGCCCGCTAGGGACATCTAGCAATCAGCCCCAGCATTTT	CASGPLGTSSNQPQHF
TRBJ2-7	-	TRBV6-5	-	TGTGCCAGCAGTTACGGGTTGGGGGGCGGTACGAACGAGCAGTACTTC	CASSYGLGGGTNEQYF
TRBJ2-1	-	TRBV19	-	TGTGCCAGTAGCTTCGTTCTGGTCGGGGGCCACCCCTTCTTC	CASSFVLVGGHPFF
TRBJ1-6	-	TRBV30	-	TGTGCCTGGAGTCGAAGGGGGAGCTCCTATAATTCACCCCTCCACTTT	CAWSRRGSSYNSPLHF
TRBJ2-1	-	TRBV28	TRBD2	TGTGCCAGCAGCCCGACTAGCGGGGGGGCTTTGTTCTTC	CASSPTSGGALFF
TRBJ1-5	-	TRBV15	-	TGTGCCACCAGCAGGCAGAATCAGCCCCAGCATTTT	CATSRQNQPQHF
TRBJ2-6	-	TRBV30	TRBD2	TGTGCCTGGAGGGCCCTGGGACTAAGTGGAAGGTCTGGGGCCAACGTCCTGACTTTC	CAWRALGLSGRSGANVLTF
TRBJ2-3	-	TRBV4-1	-	TGCGCCAGCAGCGTAGGGAACTCCGCCACAGATACGCAGTATTTT	CASSVGNSATDTQYF
TRBJ2-3	-	TRBV4-3	-	TGCGCCAGCAGTACTCAAGGGGAGAGGGCAGATACGCAGTATTTT	CASSTQGERADTQYF
TRBJ1-1	-	TRBV7-2	-	TGTGCCAGCAGCCTTGGACTGACTGAAGCTTTCTTT	CASSLGLTEAFF